This TCR beta chain was sequenced in a study of monozygotic twins with inflammatory bowel disease. The CDR3 has 15 amino acids. The germline V gene encodes CDR1 SQVTM and CDR2 ANQGSEA. Eight cDNA synthesis reactions were run for every sample. TCRdb reprocessed the 5' RACE reads and reports one entry per CDR3 protein, with no DNA. There are some 330,000 distinct CDR3 sequences in the sample, with 5% to 6% held by the top ten. This TCR was recovered from a human donor with ulcerative colitis or Crohn's disease, or a healthy co-twin of an affected twin (not recorded which). The chain has TRBV29-1 and TRBJ2-7; the D gene TCRdb calls, TRBD1, cannot be checked with no DNA. Input material: blood. The CDR3 protein is CSARDRVLAGDEQYF.